The T cell receptor beta chain described here comes from a study of blood T cell repertoires in COVID-19 (TCRdb year 2020). Study-wide context: Collaborator samples came from the United States, Italy and Spain and covered acute and convalescent phases of COVID-19. The prospective study material was composed of cDNA or gDNA derived from T cells, B-cell-depleted T cells, or PBMCs. The dataset comprised deeply sampled blood TCRbeta repertoires from subjects exposed to, actively infected with, or recovered from COVID-19. The repertoires were released in a freely available public database intended as a resource for research on the immune response to SARS-CoV-2. Samples were obtained from the ongoing ImmuneRACE study (first 160 participants) and from about 1,300 subjects provided by 6 global collaborators. A de-identified subject ID, COVID-19 status, age in years and sex were almost always included in the sample metadata. Where available, HLA class I and class II types were obtained from metadata supplied by the sample provider rather than from assay-based typing.

CDR1 and CDR2 are drawn from the germline V gene: KGHSH, LQKENI. V is reduced by 5 bases and J by 2 bases, leaving a spacing of 9 bases between them. The CDR3 sequence holds 13 residues, the cysteine and phenylalanine included. This entry keeps only the CDR3 DNA: 39 bases, framed from base 1. The full study reports these points: How much clinical and demographic metadata was included differed by source and by participant, and the metadata was provided uncurated.

About this clone itself: Its recognized antigen is unknown. No quality values exist for individual bases; no much larger clone is one base distant.

Each collaborating institution followed its own protocols to collect whole blood in K2EDTA tubes. For TCRbeta analysis, collaborators shipped samples as frozen whole blood, isolated PBMCs, or DNA extracted from either of those sample types. The immunoSEQ Assay, a bias-controlled multiplex PCR, was used to amplify TCRbeta CDR3 regions from genomic DNA. Processing in the source paper ran as follows. Within the assay, amplification of reference gene primers was used to estimate how many nucleated cells each sample contained. Sequence reads were collapsed and filtered to measure the absolute abundance of every unique TCRbeta CDR3 rearrangement. For each sample, productive Simpson clonality was calculated as the square root of Simpson's diversity index over productive rearrangements. TCRdb's version of the immuneACCESS table is confined to in-frame rearrangements and falls short of the full clone set. An unresolved V gene accounts for under half of the shortfall where checked; the remainder is of unknown origin. That table supplies the V and J calls and clone size; D and trimming were determined from the DNA. This sample gives some 210,000 clones in total; less than 90% of them show up just once. Roughly a fifth of the sample is in the top ten clones.

Material: peripheral blood. This chain is built from TRBV18 and TRBJ1-2, with no D gene named confidently. The sequence was collected from a human donor in a cohort sampled during active COVID-19. The nucleotide sequence is given as TGTGCCAGCTCATCCGACAACAACTATGGCTACACCTTC. Its protein is CASSSDNNYGYTF.